Presented here are 8 T cell receptor beta chains from one specimen sequenced in a study of monozygotic twins with inflammatory bowel disease. Following a re-call of the 5' RACE reads, TCRdb has one entry per CDR3 protein and lacks DNA. The sample holds a few hundred thousand distinct CDR3 sequences. The sample comprised blood. The receptors derive from a human donor with ulcerative colitis or Crohn's disease, or a healthy co-twin of an affected twin (not recorded which).

This chain joins TRBV20-1 and TRBJ2-1; no DNA is available, so the TRBD1 call from TCRdb remains unchecked. Germline V gene sequence: CDR1 DFQATT, CDR2 SNEGSKA (reference sequence). This CDR3 contains 14 residues. The CDR3 protein is CSATAPGQFNEQFF.

The V gene is TRBV7-9, the J gene TRBJ2-1; TCRdb's D gene call, TRBD1, goes unchecked for lack of DNA. The germline gives CDR1 SEHNR, CDR2 FQNEAQ (reference sequence). The CDR3 spans 16 residues. Here the CDR3 reads CASSPSGQGIYNEQFF.

The CDR3 sequence is CASSKNSLGQFHPEQYF. This chain joins TRBV18 and TRBJ2-7; lacking DNA, the TRBD1 call made by TCRdb goes unchecked. CDR1 is KGHSH and CDR2 is LQKENI in the germline V gene. This CDR3 has 17 amino acids.

The V call is TRBV11-2, the J call TRBJ2-3; TCRdb's D gene call, TRBD1, goes unchecked for lack of DNA. The CDR3 contains 13 residues. Germline V gives CDR1 SGHAT, CDR2 FQNNGV. Here the CDR3 reads CASSFQGADTQYF.

The chain is built from TRBV18 and TRBJ1-1; the D call of TRBD1 rests on TCRdb alone, since no DNA is present to check it. Germline-derived CDR1 and CDR2 are KGHSH and LQKENI. This CDR3 has 13 residues. This CDR3 reads CASHSGVHTEAFF.

V is TRBV11-2 and J is TRBJ1-6; as DNA is missing, the TRBD1 call by TCRdb cannot be tested. CDR1 is SGHAT and CDR2 is FQNNGV in the germline V gene. CDR3 length equals 18 residues. The CDR3 protein is CASSRPRDRGHYGSPLHF.

The J gene is TRBJ2-5, the V gene TRBV12-3 or TRBV12-4; the TCRdb D gene call, TRBD2, has no DNA to confirm it. The CDR3 loop spans 17 amino acids. CDR3 residues: CASSPAPSSGQQETQYF.

The chain links TRBV12-3 or TRBV12-4 to TRBJ1-6; TCRdb lists TRBD1, though no DNA is available to test this call. This CDR3 spans 14 amino acids. CDR3 sequence reads: CASSSQGNNSPLHF.